The clone carrying this T cell receptor beta chain has more than one count but fewer than ten. The antigen is undetermined. The data stem from a study of beta chain features in type 1 diabetes. This CDR3 spans 18 amino acids. The germline V gene has CDR1 SGDLS and CDR2 YYNGEE. V lost 0 bases, J lost 5 bases, and 9 bases stayed unmatched. Study outcomes and limitations: In every one of the four CD4+ subsets, TCRB CDR3s were moderately but significantly shorter in Type 1 diabetes patients. Patients and controls would share equally any PCR tilt toward shorter templates. When VDJ junctions were examined, type 1 diabetes patients showed fewer insertions and more deletions.

The study reverse transcribed the entire isolated RNA, so it sequenced expressed TCRB transcripts. Measured with immunoSEQ multiplex PCR; TCRdb has only the in-frame clones, and not every one. The sample shows some 350,000 clones, around 10% of them seen only once. Every participating donor gave one draw, a heparinised blood sample averaging around 0.11 L. Each of the sorted populations had a purity greater than 95%. The chain joins TRBV9 to TRBJ2-2, with 11 bases fitting TRBD2. This receptor was taken from a man between 25 and 39 years old with type 1 diabetes. What was sequenced was central memory CD4+ T cells from blood. CDR3 protein: CASSVGTSGYGETGELFF. In nucleotides, the CDR3 is TGTGCCAGCAGCGTAGGGACTAGCGGGTACGGGGAAACCGGGGAGCTGTTTTTT.